What follows is one TCR beta chain and its context. Its antigen remains unknown. The J segment lost 4 bases and the V segment lost 0 bases, leaving 6 bases of the junction unmatched. Germline V CDR1 and CDR2: SGHTA, FQGNSA. This CDR3 comprises 16 residues. TCRdb's copy holds only in-frame clones and misses some; the assay was immunoSEQ multiplex PCR. The sample has 100,000 or so clones, around nine tenths seen once. The data were taken from a study of T cell responses to AZD1222 COVID-19 vaccine. Study results and caveats: Along spike, vaccine-associated CD4 TCRs were found throughout, with dominance at 160-218 and 743-854. In the spike-specific TCR repertoire, nearly half reportedly target unmutated variant regions. The number of AZD1222 recipients seropositive at baseline was only five to seven.

This TCR derives from an adult in good health. This specimen consisted of peripheral blood, obtained on day 0 of AZD1222 vaccination. This sequence joins TRBV7-2 and TRBJ2-3; TRBD2 matches at 8 bases. The CDR3 region is CASSLAVAGGADTQYF. CDR3 nucleotides: TGTGCCAGCAGCTTAGCGGTCGCGGGGGGTGCAGATACGCAGTATTTT.